The 20 T cell receptor beta chains below all came from one sample that was sequenced in a study of blood T cell repertoires in COVID-19. TCRdb's copy holds only in-frame clones and misses some; the assay was immunoSEQ multiplex PCR. The repertoire holds approximately 450,000 clones, with 80% to 90% as singletons. Sequencing used PBMCs or T cells enriched from blood (not recorded which). The receptors originated from a man aged 25-40 years who had recovered from COVID-19.

The chain couples TRBV10-3 to TRBJ1-2; no clear D gene. CDR1 ENHRY and CDR2 SYGVKD come from the germline V gene. V was pared by 3 bases and J by 7 bases, with 15 bases between. The CDR3 length is 14 residues. The CDR3 bases are TGTGCCATCAGTGATGGCCAGGCTCTAACTGGCTACACCTTC. Residues: CAISDGQALTGYTF.

V and J are TRBV7-8 and TRBJ2-1, with TRBD2 matching over 9 bases. The V and J ends lost 2 bases and 1 base, in that order; junction bases with no gene match: 15. CDR3 length equals 20 residues. Germline V gene lookup returns CDR1 SGHVS and CDR2 FQNEAQ. This CDR3 reads CASSLNGNSGSPQSYNEQFF. As DNA, the CDR3 is TGTGCCAGCAGCTTAAATGGAAATAGCGGGAGCCCTCAATCCTACAATGAGCAGTTCTTC.

This clone occurred once. The chain uses TRBV19 and TRBJ2-1; the D gene is possibly TRBD1 (5 bases). The CDR3 is made up of 14 amino acids. Germline V gene data show CDR1 as LNHDA and CDR2 as SQIVND (reference sequence). The V gene lost 3 bases and the J gene lost 7 bases, with 13 bases spanning the gap. The CDR3 region is CASSILGRVNEQFF. For the CDR3, the DNA is TGTGCCAGTAGTATTTTGGGCAGGGTGAATGAGCAGTTCTTC.

The chain employs TRBV5-1 and TRBJ1-1; tentative D call: TRBD1 (5 bases). This CDR3 has 14 residues. V was trimmed by 3 bases and J by 1 base, leaving 10 bases between them. The germline V gene has CDR1 SGHRS and CDR2 YFSETQ. The CDR3: CASSWGTGNTEAFF. CDR3 sequence (DNA): TGCGCCAGCAGCTGGGGAACAGGGAACACTGAAGCTTTCTTT.

The V call is TRBV5-4, the J call TRBJ2-1, with D possibly being TRBD1 (5 bases). Germline V gene data show CDR1 as SGHNT and CDR2 as YYREEE (reference sequence). Trimming removed 6 bases from V and 1 base from J, with 11 bases in between. The CDR3 sequence is 14 residues long. The CDR3 protein is CASTLKGSYNEQFF. In DNA form, the CDR3 reads TGTGCCAGCACCCTAAAGGGGTCCTACAATGAGCAGTTCTTC.

This chain uses TRBV30 with TRBJ1-2, with 8 bases matching TRBD1. J lost 3 bases, V lost 1 base, and 7 bases had no gene match. Germline loops: CDR1 GTSNPN, CDR2 SVGIG (reference sequence). The CDR3 runs 15 residues. CDR3 amino acids: CAWSAWTGIDYGYTF. In nucleotides, the CDR3 is TGTGCCTGGAGTGCTTGGACAGGGATCGACTATGGCTACACCTTC.

This clone was counted a single time. V and J are TRBV5-6 and TRBJ1-5, with 7 bases lining up with TRBD1. Trimming removed 4 bases from V and 5 bases from J; junction bases left unmatched: 6. CDR3 length: 14 amino acids. The germline V gene has CDR1 SGHDT and CDR2 YYEEEE. CDR3 DNA sequence: TGTGCCAGCAGCACGACAGGGTCTGATCAGCCCCAGCATTTT. This translates into CASSTTGSDQPQHF.

J is TRBJ1-4 and V is TRBV13; 7 positions agree with TRBD1. Trimming at V came to 4 bases and at J to 6 bases, leaving 8 bases not matched to a gene. This CDR3 has 15 residues. The germline CDR1 and CDR2 sequences are PRHDT and FYEKMQ (reference sequence). The CDR3 loop is CASSSAGTADEKLFF. DNA of the CDR3: TGTGCCAGCAGCTCGGCCGGGACAGCAGATGAAAAACTGTTTTTT.

V usage is TRBV7-9 and J usage is TRBJ2-3, with D possibly TRBD2 on 6 matching bases. The CDR3 is 13 amino acids. Per germline, CDR1 SEHNR and CDR2 FQNEAQ (reference sequence). Trimming took off 4 bases at V and 6 bases at J, with 11 bases between the two ends. The CDR3 DNA sequence: TGTGCCAGCAGCTACGATGGGGGGGATACGCAGTATTTT. Its translation: CASSYDGGDTQYF.

This chain uses TRBV5-1 with TRBJ2-3; possible D gene TRBD2, 6 bases. The CDR3 contains 14 residues. Germline assignment: CDR1 SGHRS and CDR2 YFSETQ. The germline V and J ends were trimmed by 4 bases and 3 bases, with 12 bases remaining between them. The CDR3 loop reads CASSREFGTDTQYF. CDR3 nucleotides: TGCGCCAGCAGCCGGGAGTTCGGGACAGATACGCAGTATTTT.

The CDR3 DNA follows: TGTGCCAGCAGTTTATCAGGGGTCGTGGGCGAGCAGTACTTC. As protein: CASSLSGVVGEQYF. The rearrangement joins TRBV28 to TRBJ2-7, with D possibly matching TRBD1 (6 bases). CDR3 size: 14 residues. The ends were cut back, 1 base at V and 6 bases at J, with 13 bases in the middle. The germline CDR1 and CDR2 sequences are MDHEN and SYDVKM. The whole variable domain, filled in from reference TRBV28 and TRBJ2-7, reads DVKVTQSSRYLVKRTGEKVFLECVQDMDHENMFWYRQDPGLGLRLIYFSYDVKMKEKGDIPEGYSVSREKKERFSLILESASTNQTSMYLCASSLSGVVGEQYFGPGTRLTVT.

The chain combines TRBV4-1 with TRBJ2-2; TRBD2 is a possible D gene (6 bases). The germline V and J ends were trimmed by 5 bases and 4 bases, with 17 bases remaining between them. The CDR3 length is 16 residues. Germline V gene lookup returns CDR1 MGHRA and CDR2 YSYEKL. Written as DNA, the CDR3 is TGCGCCAGCAGCTTCGAGGGGCTGGGAGGCACCGGGGAGCTGTTTTTT. Protein: CASSFEGLGGTGELFF.

The genes are TRBV11-2 and TRBJ1-6; 7 bases are shared with TRBD1. Trimming took 5 bases from V and 6 from J; bases not matched to a gene: 10. The CDR3 spans 16 residues. Germline CDR1 reads SGHAT; CDR2 reads FQNNGV. The CDR3 bases are TGTGCCAGCAGCCCCGCCTTTGGGACAGTTAATTCACCCCTCCACTTT. This encodes CASSPAFGTVNSPLHF.

V usage is TRBV4-1 and J usage is TRBJ1-5; 7 bases align to TRBD1. The CDR3 totals 17 residues. V trimming: 0 bases; J trimming: 4 bases; junction bases outside the gene matches: 9. The germline CDR1 and CDR2 sequences are MGHRA and YSYEKL. CDR3 in DNA: TGCGCCAGCAGCCAAGATGGTGTAGGGGGCGCGAATCAGCCCCAGCATTTT. As protein: CASSQDGVGGANQPQHF.

V gene TRBV10-3 combines with J gene TRBJ2-1, with 9 nucleotides matching TRBD2. The germline V gene encodes CDR1 ENHRY and CDR2 SYGVKD. The J segment lost 0 bases and the V segment lost 4 bases, leaving 4 bases of the junction unmatched. The CDR3 totals 16 residues. The CDR3 here is CAISVVAGVSYNEQFF. The CDR3 DNA sequence: TGTGCCATCAGTGTGGTAGCGGGGGTCTCCTACAATGAGCAGTTCTTC.

This rearrangement joins TRBV23-1 to TRBJ1-3; D is unresolved. TRBV23-1 is an ORF; its function is uncertain. Trimming took 4 bases from V and 2 from J, leaving 9 bases between them. The CDR3 totals 14 residues. As DNA, the CDR3 is TGCGCCAGCAGTCTTTGGGCAGCTGGAAACACCATATATTTT. Amino acids: CASSLWAAGNTIYF.

The chain uses TRBV21-1 and TRBJ1-5; the D call of TRBD1 is as the table states it, not checked on the DNA. TRBV21-1 is shown as a pseudogene. There are 15 residues in the CDR3. In nucleotides, the CDR3 is TGTGCCAGCAGCTCCGGGACAGGAGGCAATCAGCCCCAGCATTTT. Its protein product is CASSSGTGGNQPQHF.

This clone was found once. The chain carries TRBV3-1 (or the pseudogene TRBV3-2) and TRBJ2-4, with TRBD2 matching 13 bases. The CDR3 covers 18 residues. Germline V gene data show CDR1 as LGHDT and CDR2 as YNNKEL (reference sequence). The junction had 9 bases not matched to a gene; V was cut back by 0 bases and J by 7 bases. The CDR3 nucleotides are TGTGCCAGCAGCCAAGAGGGGACTAGCGGGATAATTGGCAACATTCAGTACTTC. It translates to CASSQEGTSGIIGNIQYF.

V is TRBV28 and J is TRBJ1-3, with TRBD1 as a possible D gene (5 bases). The CDR3 is 12 residues long. The germline CDR1 and CDR2 sequences are MDHEN and SYDVKM. The DNA of the CDR3 is TGTGCGGGGGGGTCCTCTGGAAACACCATATATTTT. This codes for CAGGSSGNTIYF. The full variable domain, rest sourced from reference TRBV28 and TRBJ1-3, is DVKVTQSSRYLVKRTGEKVFLECVQDMDHENMFWYRQDPGLGLRLIYFSYDVKMKEKGDIPEGYSVSREKKERFSLILESASTNQTSMYLCAGGSSGNTIYFGEGSWLTVV.

The V call is TRBV19, the J call TRBJ2-3, with D perhaps matching TRBD2 (6 bases). CDR1 is LNHDA, CDR2 SQIVND, per germline (reference sequence). This CDR3 has 14 amino acids. V lost 5 bases and J lost 1, with 10 bases in between. The CDR3 sequence is CASSPGGGTDTQYF. The DNA for the CDR3 is TGTGCCAGTAGTCCCGGAGGGGGCACAGATACGCAGTATTTT.